The rows below give T cell receptor beta chains drawn from one sample of a study of shared clonotypes between healthy human individuals. Clones were read by immunoSEQ multiplex PCR, and TCRdb kept only the in-frame ones, dropping some. The sample has about 800,000 clones, approximately 97% seen once. The sequenced material came from naive CD8+ T cells sorted from blood. The receptors come from a man in his thirties or forties in good health. Each CDR3 is given with its conserved first and last residue. D genes are given only for firm matches. The size of a clone is reported for some rows only, either as once, few or many, or as a class for expanded clones.

>TRBD2|TRBJ2-1|once|TRBV7-6
CASSLPQGTSEFNEQFF
TGTGCCAGCAGCCTACCGCAAGGGACTAGCGAATTCAATGAGCAGTTCTTC
>TRBD2|TRBJ2-2|NA|TRBV7-9
CASSLRLAGNTGELFF
TGTGCCAGCAGCTTACGGCTAGCGGGGAACACCGGGGAGCTGTTTTTT
>NA|TRBJ2-7|NA|TRBV28
CASSPDMWGPTYEQYF
TGTGCCAGCAGTCCCGATATGTGGGGGCCCACCTACGAGCAGTACTTC
>TRBD1|TRBJ1-2|NA|TRBV5-1
CASSSRTGGAYGYTF
TGCGCCAGCAGCTCGCGAACAGGGGGCGCGTACGGCTACACCTTC
>NA|TRBJ2-2|NA|TRBV9
CASSAVTGELFF
TGTGCCAGCAGCGCGGTCACCGGGGAGCTGTTTTTT
>TRBD1|TRBJ2-2|NA|TRBV7-9
CASSPGTGGRPNTGELFF
TGTGCCAGCAGCCCCGGGACAGGCGGACGTCCGAACACCGGGGAGCTGTTTTTT
>TRBD2|TRBJ2-5|NA|TRBV9
CASSVGGPAREAETQYF
TGTGCCAGCAGCGTAGGGGGACCAGCACGGGAGGCAGAGACCCAGTACTTC
>NA|TRBJ1-5|NA|TRBV19
CASSRGPEGVLHQPQHF
TGTGCCAGTAGTAGGGGCCCAGAAGGTGTCCTACATCAGCCCCAGCATTTT
>TRBD1|TRBJ2-2|NA|TRBV28
CASSPTGAEWGTGELFF
TGTGCCAGCAGTCCGACAGGGGCTGAGTGGGGCACCGGGGAGCTGTTTTTT
>NA|TRBJ1-5|NA|TRBV5-8
CASSPQGFNSNQPQHF
TGTGCCAGCAGCCCCCAGGGCTTCAATAGCAATCAGCCCCAGCATTTT
>TRBD1|TRBJ2-3|NA|TRBV10-1
CASSFGGGQGKYF
TGCGCCAGCAGCTTTGGAGGGGGACAGGGAAAGTATTTT
>NA|TRBJ2-7|NA|TRBV10-2
CASRGWESSYEQYF
TGCGCCAGCAGAGGCTGGGAAAGCTCCTACGAGCAGTACTTC
>NA|TRBJ2-7|NA|TRBV4-1
CASSQVVAVASPYEQYF
TGCGCCAGCAGCCAAGTCGTCGCTGTGGCCTCACCGTACGAGCAGTACTTC
>TRBD1|TRBJ1-5|NA|TRBV19
CASRGQGNNQPQHF
TGTGCCAGCAGAGGACAGGGGAACAATCAGCCCCAGCATTTT
>NA|TRBJ2-3|NA|TRBV29-1
CSVEVGVNTDTQYF
TGCAGCGTTGAGGTGGGAGTTAACACAGATACGCAGTATTTT
>TRBD1|TRBJ1-2|NA|TRBV6-4
CASSDSGGKGYTF
TGTGCCAGCAGTGATTCAGGGGGAAAGGGCTACACCTTC
>TRBD1|TRBJ2-5|NA|TRBV7-9
CASSLSRDRMGQYF
TGTGCCAGCAGCTTATCGAGGGACAGAATGGGCCAGTACTTC
>NA|TRBJ2-7|NA|TRBV4-1
CASRPASSYEQYF
TGCGCCAGCAGACCTGCTAGCTCTTACGAGCAGTACTTC
>NA|TRBJ1-3|NA|TRBV6-5
CASSYGPWDGGNTIYF
TGTGCCAGCAGTTACGGTCCGTGGGACGGAGGAAACACCATATATTTT
>NA|TRBJ2-2|NA|TRBV2
CASSDSIKDFTGELFF
TGTGCCAGCAGTGACAGCATAAAGGATTTCACCGGGGAGCTGTTTTTT
>NA|TRBJ2-7|NA|TRBV7-6
CASSANRMSSYEQYF
TGTGCCAGCAGCGCGAATAGAATGAGCTCCTACGAGCAGTACTTC
>NA|TRBJ2-2|once|TRBV19
CASEKNDDTGELFF
TGTGCCAGTGAGAAGAATGACGACACCGGGGAGCTGTTTTTT
>NA|TRBJ2-7|NA|TRBV19
CASSDRTGLRSYEQYF
TGTGCCAGTAGTGACAGGACTGGTCTCCGCTCCTACGAGCAGTACTTC
>TRBD1|TRBJ2-5|few|TRBV13
CASSLVRQGGETQYF
TGTGCCAGCAGCTTAGTAAGACAGGGGGGTGAGACCCAGTACTTC
>NA|TRBJ2-7|NA|TRBV27
CASSPPGATYEQYF
TGTGCCAGCAGTCCCCCGGGAGCAACCTACGAGCAGTACTTC
>NA|TRBJ1-2|once|TRBV4-3
CASSQALGGGGYTF
TGCGCCAGCAGCCAAGCCCTGGGGGGTGGCGGCTACACCTTC
>NA|TRBJ1-2|NA|TRBV7-9
CASILSQDYGYTF
TGTGCCAGCATCCTTTCGCAGGACTATGGCTACACCTTC
>TRBD1|TRBJ2-7|NA|TRBV11-2
CASSSRTGESSYEQYF
TGTGCCAGCAGCTCAAGAACAGGGGAAAGCTCCTACGAGCAGTACTTC
>NA|TRBJ2-7|NA|TRBV7-6
CASSPLNSVEQYF
TGTGCCAGCAGCCCCCTTAATTCGGTAGAGCAGTACTTC
>NA|TRBJ2-7|NA|TRBV29-1
CSVEGSSYEQYF
TGCAGCGTTGAAGGGAGCTCCTACGAGCAGTACTTC
>NA|TRBJ1-5|once|TRBV15
CATSRVGLGTQPQHF
TGTGCCACCAGCAGAGTCGGCCTTGGGACGCAGCCCCAGCATTTT
>NA|TRBJ2-7|NA|TRBV5-4
CASSFRGGSSEQYF
TGTGCCAGCAGCTTCCGAGGTGGTTCATCCGAGCAGTACTTC
>NA|TRBJ2-2|NA|TRBV7-7
CASSLVLGGELFF
TGTGCTAGCAGCTTAGTTCTGGGCGGGGAGCTGTTTTTT
>TRBD1|TRBJ2-7|NA|TRBV6-5
CASSYPGQGSEQYF
TGTGCCAGCAGTTACCCTGGACAGGGGTCCGAGCAGTACTTC
>TRBD2|TRBJ2-1|NA|TRBV30
CAWSLTSGPSYNEQFF
TGTGCCTGGAGTTTGACTAGCGGCCCCTCCTACAATGAGCAGTTCTTC